The 23 T cell receptor beta chains reported below all come from one sample, sequenced in a study of OX40 agonist ivuxolimab in advanced cancers. Some clones are missing from TCRdb's copy, which holds only in-frame ones; the method was immunoSEQ multiplex PCR. This sample has 53,000 or so clones, with 65% to 85% found just once. The specimen was CD4+ or CD8+ T cells sorted from blood, collected in a trial of the OX40 agonist ivuxolimab. The receptors stem from an adult with an advanced solid tumor such as melanoma, head and neck, liver or kidney cancer.

The rearrangement links TRBV6-5 to TRBJ2-2; possibly TRBD1 for D (5 bases). The CDR3 is 15 amino acids. The V gene lost 2 bases and the J gene lost 6 bases, with 13 bases spanning the gap. Germline V CDR1 and CDR2: MNHEY, SVGAGI. The CDR3 DNA follows: TGTGCCAGCAGTTACGCGTCTTCACAGGCCGGGGAGCTGTTTTTT. Protein product: CASSYASSQAGELFF.

This chain uses TRBV6-5 with TRBJ2-2, with D hard to call. Germline V gene lookup returns CDR1 MNHEY and CDR2 SVGAGI. This CDR3 spans 14 amino acids. With 0 bases removed from V and 6 bases from J, the gap between germline ends came to 8 bases. The CDR3 sequence is CASSYSRSAGELFF. CDR3 nucleotide sequence: TGTGCCAGCAGTTACTCGAGATCGGCCGGGGAGCTGTTTTTT.

This clone was observed a few times. J is TRBJ2-1 and V is TRBV19, with a possible D match to TRBD2 (8 bases). Trimming pared 7 bases from V and 0 bases from J, leaving 22 bases between. The CDR3 consists of 18 residues. CDR1 and CDR2 (germline): LNHDA, SQIVND (reference sequence). In nucleotides, the CDR3 is TGTGCCAGTACCTATGGACTAGCCCAGGGGGGCTCCTACAATGAGCAGTTCTTC. It is translated as CASTYGLAQGGSYNEQFF.

This chain joins TRBV27 and TRBJ2-1, with a tentative D call TRBD2 (6 bases). V was clipped by 2 bases and J by 1 base, with 6 bases between them. The CDR3 covers 14 residues. Germline V gene lookup returns CDR1 MNHEY and CDR2 SMNVEV (reference sequence). The CDR3 here is CASSLGRSYNEQFF. CDR3 sequence (DNA): TGTGCCAGCAGTTTAGGGAGGTCCTACAATGAGCAGTTCTTC.

The chain recombines TRBV9 with TRBJ2-3, with D possibly called TRBD1 or TRBD2 (5 bases each). V was trimmed by 0 bases and J by 8 bases, leaving 19 bases between them. Germline CDR1 reads SGDLS; CDR2 reads YYNGEE. This CDR3 has 16 amino acids. DNA for the CDR3: TGTGCCAGCAGCGTAGGGGCCCGAGGTGGGGACGCTACGCAGTATTTT. Amino acid sequence: CASSVGARGGDATQYF.

V gene TRBV18 combines with J gene TRBJ1-2; weak D call: TRBD1 (5 bases). The CDR3 length is 15 residues. The V end lost 0 bases, the J end lost 8 bases, and 16 bases lay between the germline ends. Germline values: CDR1 KGHSH, CDR2 LQKENI. CDR3 coding DNA: TGTGCCAGCTCACCACCGGTCAGCTCAAGGACAGGCTACACCTTC. As protein: CASSPPVSSRTGYTF. Filled out from reference TRBV18 and TRBJ1-2, the complete variable domain reads NAGVMQNPRHLVRRRGQEARLRCSPMKGHSHVYWYRQLPEEGLKFMVYLQKENIIDESGMPKERFSAEFPKEGPSILRIQQVVRGDSAAYFCASSPPVSSRTGYTFGSGTRLTVV.

The gene calls are TRBV9 and TRBJ1-5; D remains ambiguous. This CDR3 spans 13 amino acids. The V and J ends lost 3 bases and 3 bases respectively, with 7 bases between them. Germline CDR1 reads SGDLS; CDR2 reads YYNGEE. The CDR3 coding sequence is TGTGCCAGCAGCGCTGGCCTCAATCAGCCCCAGCATTTT. This encodes CASSAGLNQPQHF.

This clone was detected once. The chain uses TRBV7-9 and TRBJ1-5; D uncertain. V gave up 3 bases and J gave up 3 bases, with 3 bases separating them. Germline CDR1 reads SEHNR; CDR2 reads FQNEAQ (reference sequence). The CDR3 is made up of 12 amino acids. The CDR3 coding sequence is TGTGCCAGCAGCTTTGACAATCAGCCCCAGCATTTT. It encodes CASSFDNQPQHF.

This clone came up a few times. The rearrangement uses TRBV6-6 and TRBJ2-1, with D possibly matching TRBD2 (5 bases). Trimming cost V 7 bases and J 1 base, with 17 bases left between them. Germline values: CDR1 MNHNY, CDR2 SVGAGI (reference sequence). CDR3 length equals 16 residues. The CDR3 loop reads CASIGPRERSYNEQFF. The CDR3 coding sequence is TGTGCCAGCATTGGCCCAAGGGAGCGGTCCTACAATGAGCAGTTCTTC.

This clone was counted a few times. This rearrangement joins TRBV5-4 to TRBJ2-5, with D unresolved. The CDR3 consists of 13 residues. Trimming cost V 4 bases and J 0 bases, with 7 bases left between them. Germline lookup yields CDR1 SGHNT and CDR2 YYREEE (reference sequence). In nucleotides, the CDR3 is TGTGCCAGCAGCCGCCGACACCAAGAGACCCAGTACTTC. Its protein product is CASSRRHQETQYF.

The V and J genes are TRBV19 and TRBJ1-2; possibly TRBD1 for D (6 bases). Germline V CDR1 and CDR2: LNHDA, SQIVND (reference sequence). V was trimmed by 1 base and J by 6 bases, leaving 18 bases between them. The CDR3 has 16 amino acids. The CDR3 coding sequence is TGTGCCAGTAGTATAGTCCCGACTCTGGACAGAGATGGCTACACCTTC. Its translation is CASSIVPTLDRDGYTF.

CDR3 coding DNA: TGTGCCAGCGAGTACAGGGTGGCCGGGGAGCTGTTTTTT. Translated: CASEYRVAGELFF. J is TRBJ2-2 and V is TRBV6-1; weak D call: TRBD1 (6 bases). Germline V gene sequence: CDR1 MNHNS, CDR2 SASEGT. The CDR3 consists of 13 residues. The V and J ends lost 8 bases and 6 bases respectively, with 13 bases between them.

V and J are TRBV29-1 and TRBJ2-3; D could derive from TRBD1 or TRBD2 (5 bases each). There are 15 residues in the CDR3. Germline assignment: CDR1 SQVTM and CDR2 ANQGSEA. Trimming left V 7 bases short and J 3 bases short, with 20 bases between. The CDR3 loop is CSATQWGRGTDTQYF. The CDR3 DNA sequence: TGCAGCGCCACCCAGTGGGGCCGCGGGACAGATACGCAGTATTTT.

This sequence joins TRBV6-5 and TRBJ1-4; no reliable D call. The germline CDR1 and CDR2 sequences are MNHEY and SVGAGI. The CDR3 is made up of 14 amino acids. Trimming shortened V by 4 bases and J by 2 bases, and 8 bases separated the two germline ends. The CDR3 DNA reads as TGTGCCAGCAGTTCTTATCCCACTAATGAAAAACTGTTTTTT. The encoded protein is CASSSYPTNEKLFF.

The chain joins TRBV6-5 to TRBJ2-7; 8 positions match TRBD2. V lost 5 bases to trimming and J lost 0 bases; unmatched junction nucleotides: 6. Germline CDR1 MNHEY, CDR2 SVGAGI. The CDR3 has 15 amino acids. For the CDR3, the DNA is TGTGCCAGCAGTAAGACTAGCGCTAGCTCCTACGAGCAGTACTTC. Its translation: CASSKTSASSYEQYF.

CDR3 sequence (DNA): TGCGCCAGCAGCTTATTATCAGGCCAAGAGACCCAGTACTTC. Protein sequence: CASSLLSGQETQYF. The chain couples TRBV5-1 to TRBJ2-5; D is ambiguous. The CDR3 extends over 14 amino acids. Trimming removed 2 bases from V and 1 base from J, with 9 bases in between. Germline V gene sequence: CDR1 SGHRS, CDR2 YFSETQ.

In regard to this clone: The junction departs from germline at one end; a sequencing error may be responsible. CDR3 sequence (DNA): TGTGCCTGGGCCCTACCCGGGGCTTCGAACTTC. Its protein product is CAWALPGASNF. This chain joins TRBV30 and TRBJ2-5, with D perhaps TRBD1 or TRBD2 (5 bases each). Germline V CDR1 and CDR2: GTSNPN, SVGIG (reference sequence). There are 11 residues in the CDR3.

The V call is TRBV28, the J call TRBJ2-7, with 7 bases fitting TRBD1. V shed 2 bases, J shed 7 bases, and the junction held 2 bases outside the gene matches. The CDR3 length is 12 residues. Per germline, CDR1 MDHEN and CDR2 SYDVKM. This CDR3 reads CASSLTQGEQYF. The CDR3 nucleotides read TGTGCCAGCAGTTTAACACAGGGGGAGCAGTACTTC.

This clone occurred a few times. The J gene is TRBJ2-7, the V gene TRBV5-4; D is unclear. Trimming shortened V by 0 bases and J by 8 bases, and 15 bases separated the two germline ends. The CDR3 loop spans 14 amino acids. Germline loops: CDR1 SGHNT, CDR2 YYREEE (reference sequence). The DNA for the CDR3 is TGTGCCAGCAGCTTGGGGCAGTACGGTGAAAAGCAGTACTTC. Amino acids: CASSLGQYGEKQYF.

The chain links TRBV6-9 to TRBJ2-1; 8 bases map to TRBD2. Trimming removed 3 bases from V and 3 bases from J; junction bases left unmatched: 1. CDR3 length: 14 residues. Germline V gene sequence: CDR1 MNHGY, CDR2 SVAAGI. CDR3 DNA sequence: TGTGCCAGCAGTTACGGGACTAGCTACAATGAGCAGTTCTTC. It specifies CASSYGTSYNEQFF.

The chain links TRBV28 to TRBJ1-1; 9 nucleotides match TRBD1. Germline CDR1 is MDHEN and CDR2 is SYDVKM. The CDR3 extends over 15 amino acids. J gave up 0 bases and V 7 bases, and 6 bases lay outside the gene matches. The CDR3 DNA reads as TGTGCCAGCACGGGACAGGGATACATGAACACTGAAGCTTTCTTT. It encodes CASTGQGYMNTEAFF.

The rearrangement uses TRBV7-6 and TRBJ2-1, with a tentative D call TRBD2 (6 bases). There are 15 residues in the CDR3. Germline V CDR1 and CDR2: SGHVS, FNYEAQ. V dropped 0 bases and J dropped 7 bases, with 13 bases sitting between them. The CDR3 DNA reads as TGTGCCAGCAGCTTAGCCGGGACTCAGCCGAATGAGCAGTTCTTC. Its translation: CASSLAGTQPNEQFF.

The CDR3 sequence is CASRSVHEQFF. As DNA, the CDR3 is TGTGCCAGCAGGAGCGTTCATGAGCAGTTCTTC. V gene TRBV27 combines with J gene TRBJ2-1; D uncertain. CDR3 length equals 11 residues. Germline V lookup: CDR1 MNHEY, CDR2 SMNVEV (reference sequence). V lost 6 bases to trimming and J lost 8 bases, with 8 bases between them.